These T cell receptor beta chains were read from a single sample in a study of T cell changes during pregnancy in multiple sclerosis. Generated by immunoSEQ multiplex PCR, the TCRdb table keeps only in-frame clones and is missing some. The profile covers approximately 97,000 clones, with 91% appearing a single time and approximately 1.7% taken by the ten largest. Material: peripheral blood, obtained after pregnancy. The receptors come from a female donor in good health, enrolled as a control in a pregnancy study. Each CDR3 is given without its conserved first and last residue. Fields, in order: V gene, CDR3 protein.

>TRBV18
ASSPTLASLDEQF
>TRBV7-8
ASSPLGGDSYEQY
>TRBV9
ASSLGGLAGTETQY
>TRBV9
ASSVMWDYKYNEQF
>TRBV18
ASSPLGEVNTEAF
>TRBV19
ATGGQRRGGYT
>TRBV5-1
ASSLNPDTGELF
>TRBV7-2
ASSSLGGLGNIQY
>TRBV7-7
ASSPGTSNEKLF
>TRBV4-2
ASSQGLQNQPQH
>TRBV6-1
ASRTQPNQPQH
>TRBV29-1
SVELRGTDTQY
>TRBV4-3
ASSQGRGGPGELF
>TRBV7-9
ASSPTESLYEQY
>TRBV4-3
ASSQDRWGRRNYGYT
>TRBV7-3
ASSSKNTGELF
>TRBV5-1
ASSLLAGTYNEQF
>TRBV6-4
ASSEAGGHSTQY
>TRBV7-2
ASSLKGQRLSGANVLT
>TRBV7-3
ASSGGGYNEQF
>TRBV5-6
ASSLAGQHNQPQH
>TRBV6-4
ASSDSGQGDYNEQF
>TRBV7-9
ASSWGQGDIQY
>TRBV4-3
ASSQLLGSDTQY
>TRBV6-5
ASSLDKYSNQPQH
>TRBV11-1
ASSPEVGQGLDGELF
>TRBV18
ASSPQGVETQY
>TRBV10-3
AISEFGGAGGSSYEQY
>TRBV4-2
ASSQEVLPGSPLH
>TRBV7-9
ASSLGDAYNEQF
>TRBV7-8
ASSLGTTGMNTEAF
>TRBV4-3
ASSQDRSPLH
>TRBV7-9
ASSSGVNTEAF
>TRBV7-8
ASSPRDTSTEAF
>TRBV5-8
ASSITDTQY
>TRBV9
ASSRTASNQPQH
>TRBV5-1
ASSTGQGTSPLH
>TRBV9
ASSDSGGFQPQH
>TRBV5-3
ARSPFEPTDRDNSPLH
>TRBV19
ASRLGTGYPNTEAF
>TRBV5-1
ASSLEGTPQETQY
>TRBV5-8
ASSLTGSTSNEKLF
>TRBV28
ASLLPGQGVHEQY
>TRBV18
ASSPGGSRDTQY
>TRBV6-5
ASTRQGAIGYT
>TRBV28
ASRTGGYGQPQH
>TRBV5-1
ASSPGDRSSYNSPLH
>TRBV30
AWSRGLAQPGETQY
>TRBV7-6
ASSLGGGSPLH
>TRBV19
ASTRHQVRSGRVNTEAF
>TRBV5-4
ASSLTTGMNTEAF
>TRBV9
ASSHPAAGGVVETQY
>TRBV7-2
ASSPGAATEAF
>TRBV30
AWISVTEAF
>TRBV27
ASPPAGGHNQPQH
>TRBV5-1
ASSLQAQGVSSSYNEQF
>TRBV7-3
ASSPRGLAGKPDTQY
>TRBV30
AWSRGLENF
>TRBV7-9
ASSLKVRDYQY